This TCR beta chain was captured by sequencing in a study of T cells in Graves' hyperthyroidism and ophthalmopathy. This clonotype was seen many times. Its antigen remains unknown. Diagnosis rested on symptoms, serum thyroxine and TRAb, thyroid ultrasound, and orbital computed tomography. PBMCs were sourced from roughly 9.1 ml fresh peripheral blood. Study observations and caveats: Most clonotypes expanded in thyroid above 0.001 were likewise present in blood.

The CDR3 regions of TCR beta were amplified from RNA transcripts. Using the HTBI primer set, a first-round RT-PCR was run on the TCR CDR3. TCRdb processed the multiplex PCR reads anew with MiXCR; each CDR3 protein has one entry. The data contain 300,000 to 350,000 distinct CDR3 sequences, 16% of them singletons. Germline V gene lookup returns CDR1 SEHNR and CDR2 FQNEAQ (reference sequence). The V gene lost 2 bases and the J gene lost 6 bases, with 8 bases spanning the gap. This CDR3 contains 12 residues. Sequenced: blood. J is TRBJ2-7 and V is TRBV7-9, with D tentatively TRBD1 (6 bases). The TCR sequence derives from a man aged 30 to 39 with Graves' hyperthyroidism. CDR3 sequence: CASSLTGIEQYF. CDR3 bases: TGTGCCAGCAGCTTAACAGGGATCGAGCAGTACTTC.